Reported below is one TCR beta chain. CDR3 length equals 13 residues. CDR1 and CDR2 from the germline V gene are KGHSH and LQKENI. The V gene end was trimmed by 7 bases and the J gene end by 4 bases; junction bases not matched to a gene: 6. The data were obtained in a study of T cell changes during pregnancy in multiple sclerosis. Method: immunoSEQ multiplex PCR; TCRdb's copy keeps in-frame clones and lacks some. The table has around 36,000 clones, about 92% seen once; the top ten hold over 10%. Here the sequenced sample was CD8+ T cells from peripheral blood mononuclear cells, taken in the first trimester of pregnancy. The receptor's source is a female donor with multiple sclerosis, enrolled in a pregnancy study. J is TRBJ1-2 and V is TRBV18; TRBD1 aligns across 7 bases. The CDR3 DNA reads TGTGCCAGCTGTCCCCGGGACAGCTATGGCTACACCTTC. Translation gives CASCPRDSYGYTF.